The 31 T cell receptor beta chains reported below all come from one sample, sequenced in a study of CD4 T cells in relation to SARS-CoV-2 and coronaviruses. Produced via immunoSEQ multiplex PCR; TCRdb's table is partial and in-frame only. Of roughly 15,000 clones listed, 82% were seen once; the top ten hold 25% to 35%. These receptors are not linked to any known antigen. Unexposed donor CD4+ T cells date from 2011-2018, before the COVID-19 pandemic. The cells were cultured for about ten days before CD4+ T cells were isolated. The sequencing input was CD4+ T cells from PBMCs, cultured in vitro. These receptors were collected from a human donor in good health.

V gene TRBV6-1 combines with J gene TRBJ2-3; D gene ambiguous. The CDR3 covers 16 residues. Trimming cost V 6 bases and J 1 base, with 17 bases left between them. CDR1 MNHNS and CDR2 SASEGT come from the germline V gene. CDR3 DNA sequence: TGTGCCAGCAGCGAACCCCCCGGGCGCGGCACAGATACGCAGTATTTT. It is translated as CASSEPPGRGTDTQYF.

This sequence joins TRBV30 and TRBJ2-1; TRBD1 is a possible D gene (6 bases). CDR1 and CDR2 from the germline V gene are GTSNPN and SVGIG (reference sequence). The V end lost 5 bases, the J end lost 0 bases, and 26 bases lay between the germline ends. The CDR3 sequence is 19 residues long. In DNA form, the CDR3 reads TGTGCCTGGTCCTCAGGGGCTAGCCCTCCTAACAGCTCCTACAATGAGCAGTTCTTC. Translating it yields CAWSSGASPPNSSYNEQFF.

The gene calls are TRBV6-5 and TRBJ1-1; maybe TRBD1 (6 bases). The germline V and J ends were trimmed by 6 bases and 3 bases, with 14 bases remaining between them. Germline V CDR1 and CDR2: MNHEY, SVGAGI. This CDR3 has 14 residues. The DNA of the CDR3 is TGTGCCAGCAGAAATGGGGACACCCACACTGAAGCTTTCTTT. Translated: CASRNGDTHTEAFF.

This clone has a single count. The chain uses TRBV5-6 and TRBJ2-7, with 7 bases fitting TRBD2. The CDR3 sequence is 12 residues long. Germline CDR1 SGHDT, CDR2 YYEEEE. Trimming removed 4 bases from V and 7 bases from J; junction bases left unmatched: 5. CDR3 protein: CASSRGGPEQYF. Here the CDR3 DNA reads TGTGCCAGCAGCCGCGGGGGTCCGGAGCAGTACTTC.

The chain recombines TRBV19 with TRBJ1-1; D not resolved. Deletions cut 10 bases from V and 5 bases from J, with 17 bases between. This CDR3 spans 13 amino acids. Per germline, CDR1 LNHDA and CDR2 SQIVND (reference sequence). CDR3 amino acids: CATTRESRTEAFF. CDR3 sequence (DNA): TGTGCCACCACTAGGGAGTCAAGGACTGAAGCTTTCTTT.

The rearrangement joins TRBV7-2 to TRBJ1-5; D unresolved. Trimming removed 5 bases at V and 5 bases at J, with 10 bases between. There are 13 residues in the CDR3. Looked up from germline, CDR1 is SGHTA and CDR2 is FQGNSA. CDR3 loop: CASSPAFYQPQHF. Written as DNA, the CDR3 is TGTGCCAGCAGCCCCGCATTTTATCAGCCCCAGCATTTT.

The J gene is TRBJ2-3, the V gene TRBV13; 11 nucleotides agree with TRBD2. The ends lost 5 bases at V and 7 bases at J; junction bases unmatched: 11. There are 16 residues in the CDR3. CDR1 and CDR2 (germline): PRHDT, FYEKMQ (reference sequence). The CDR3 reads CASSAHSGGASNTQYF. The CDR3 nucleotides are TGTGCCAGCAGCGCCCATAGCGGGGGGGCGTCGAATACGCAGTATTTT.

The chain recombines TRBV27 with TRBJ1-1, with 9 positions matching TRBD1. Looked up from germline, CDR1 is MNHEY and CDR2 is SMNVEV (reference sequence). After removal of 3 bases from V and 7 bases from J, the junction contained 0 bases not matched to a gene. The CDR3 is 12 residues long. The CDR3 nucleotides read TGTGCCAGCAGTTTGGACAGGGGTGAAGCTTTCTTT. Translated: CASSLDRGEAFF.

This rearrangement joins TRBV28 to TRBJ2-2; 9 nucleotides match TRBD1. V dropped 6 bases and J dropped 5; count of bases not matched to a gene: 7. This CDR3 has 15 amino acids. Germline V gene sequence: CDR1 MDHEN, CDR2 SYDVKM. The CDR3 region has the DNA TGTGCCAGCAGCTACCTAGGACAGGGGACCGGGGAGCTGTTTTTT. Protein sequence: CASSYLGQGTGELFF.

The V gene is TRBV6-5, the J gene TRBJ2-6; TRBD1 matches at 8 bases. V was clipped by 7 bases and J by 12 bases; unmatched bases: 11. Germline V gene lookup returns CDR1 MNHEY and CDR2 SVGAGI. CDR3 length equals 14 residues. This CDR3 is CASTGTGIGRVLTF. CDR3 DNA sequence: TGTGCCAGCACCGGGACAGGCATCGGACGCGTCCTGACTTTC.

The chain's CDR3 is CASSQRTGPNTGELFF. The DNA for the CDR3 is TGCGCCAGCAGCCAAAGGACGGGGCCAAACACCGGGGAGCTGTTTTTT. This chain joins TRBV4-1 and TRBJ2-2; either TRBD1 or TRBD2 may supply D (5 bases each). V was trimmed by 2 bases and J by 2 bases, leaving 12 bases between them. The CDR3 contains 16 residues. The V gene's germline CDR1 is MGHRA and CDR2 YSYEKL.

The rearrangement links TRBV6-6 to TRBJ1-4, with D hard to call. This CDR3 contains 12 residues. V gave up 2 bases and J gave up 11 bases, with 9 bases separating them. CDR1 MNHNY and CDR2 SVGAGI come from the germline V gene (reference sequence). The CDR3: CASSYTAGKLFF. The CDR3, as DNA: TGTGCCAGCAGTTACACCGCGGGTAAACTGTTTTTT.

The V gene is TRBV6-5, the J gene TRBJ2-7, with D possibly being TRBD1 or TRBD2 (5 bases each). V was cut by 0 bases and J by 2 bases, with 8 bases left in between. CDR3 size: 14 residues. Germline CDR1 is MNHEY and CDR2 is SVGAGI. The CDR3 sequence: CASSYSRDPYEQYF. The CDR3, as DNA: TGTGCCAGCAGTTACTCACGGGACCCCTACGAGCAGTACTTC.

The gene calls are TRBV19 and TRBJ1-2, with 9 bases lining up with TRBD1. Germline V gene sequence: CDR1 LNHDA, CDR2 SQIVND (reference sequence). V lost 3 bases, J lost 4 bases, and 15 bases stayed unmatched. The CDR3 totals 18 residues. The chain's CDR3 is CASSIPFRRTGALYGYTF. The CDR3 bases are TGTGCCAGTAGTATCCCATTCCGCCGGACAGGGGCCCTCTATGGCTACACCTTC.

The chain employs TRBV23-1 and TRBJ2-1; the D gene is possibly TRBD2 (5 bases). TRBV23-1 is identified as an open reading frame with a role that is uncertain. V was cut by 1 base and J by 3 bases, with 10 bases left in between. The CDR3 totals 15 residues. The CDR3 loop reads CASSQWSGGYNEQFF. The CDR3 DNA reads TGCGCCAGCAGTCAATGGAGCGGAGGCTACAATGAGCAGTTCTTC.

The chain employs TRBV7-2 and TRBJ1-1; D possibly corresponds to TRBD1 (6 bases). This CDR3 is 12 amino acids long. The germline CDR1 and CDR2 sequences are SGHTA and FQGNSA. V dropped 6 bases and J dropped 5 bases, with 10 bases sitting between them. The CDR3 spells CASRGAVTEAFF. CDR3 nucleotide sequence: TGTGCCAGCAGGGGGGCGGTAACTGAAGCTTTCTTT.

V usage is TRBV7-2 and J usage is TRBJ1-1, with D tentatively TRBD1 (6 bases). The V end was cut by 0 bases, the J end by 1 base, with 9 bases between. CDR1 is SGHTA and CDR2 is FQGNSA in the germline V gene. The CDR3 extends over 15 amino acids. The CDR3 coding sequence is TGTGCCAGCAGCTTAGCAGGGGGAAGGAACACTGAAGCTTTCTTT. Its protein is CASSLAGGRNTEAFF.

This clone came up once. This chain links TRBV18 with TRBJ2-3; D may correspond to TRBD1 or TRBD2 (7 bases each). This CDR3 is built from 16 residues. The V and J ends lost 4 bases and 1 base respectively, with 15 bases between them. CDR1 KGHSH and CDR2 LQKENI come from the germline V gene. CDR3 bases: TGTGCCAGCTCACTAACACAGGGGAGGGGCACAGATACGCAGTATTTT. Translating it yields CASSLTQGRGTDTQYF.

This clone came up a few times. The V gene is TRBV7-2, the J gene TRBJ2-1; a weak D match, TRBD2 (6 bases). The CDR3 runs to 13 residues. Between the trimmed V and J ends, which lost 5 bases and 7 bases, there was a span of 12 bases. In germline, CDR1 is SGHTA, CDR2 FQGNSA. The CDR3 DNA reads TGTGCCAGCAGCCGACCGACTAGGAATGAGCAGTTCTTC. It yields the protein CASSRPTRNEQFF.

V usage is TRBV7-9 and J usage is TRBJ1-2, with 7 bases fitting TRBD1. V dropped 6 bases and J dropped 4; count of bases not matched to a gene: 8. The CDR3 loop spans 14 amino acids. Germline CDR1 and CDR2: SEHNR and FQNEAQ (reference sequence). The chain's CDR3 is CASSLDRAVYGYTF. The CDR3 region has the DNA TGTGCCAGCAGTCTCGACAGGGCTGTCTATGGCTACACCTTC. Filled out from reference TRBV7-9 and TRBJ1-2, the complete variable domain reads DTGVSQNPRHKITKRGQNVTFRCDPISEHNRLYWYRQTLGQGPEFLTYFQNEAQLEKSRLLSDRFSAERPKGSFSTLEIQRTEQGDSAMYLCASSLDRAVYGYTFGSGTRLTVV.

This chain joins TRBV29-1 and TRBJ1-4, with D possibly being TRBD1 (6 bases). Germline V CDR1 and CDR2: SQVTM, ANQGSEA. Trimming pared 6 bases from V and 5 bases from J, leaving 13 bases between. The CDR3 sequence is 13 residues long. The CDR3 is CSVAWGPNEKLFF. The CDR3 bases are TGCAGCGTCGCTTGGGGGCCGAATGAAAAACTGTTTTTT.

The chain uses TRBV6-2 or TRBV6-3 and TRBJ2-1; D call uncertain. Per the germline V gene, CDR1 is MNHEY and CDR2 is SVGEGT. V gave up 4 bases and J gave up 7 bases, with 5 bases separating them. The length of the CDR3 is 11 residues. CDR3 DNA: TGTGCCAGCAGTTCCAGAAATGAGCAGTTCTTC. This translates into CASSSRNEQFF.

The chain links TRBV2 to TRBJ2-7; a possible D gene is TRBD1 (6 bases). Germline V CDR1 and CDR2: SNHLY, FYNNEI. Trimming cost V 10 bases and J 5 bases, with 18 bases left between them. This CDR3 is built from 13 residues. The CDR3: CANSGVGYNEQYF. As DNA, the CDR3 is TGTGCCAACTCAGGGGTTGGATATAACGAGCAGTACTTC.

The chain carries TRBV18 and TRBJ2-1; D gene ambiguous. Trimming stripped 2 bases from V and 4 bases from J, with 3 bases between. In germline, CDR1 is KGHSH, CDR2 LQKENI. This CDR3 is built from 12 residues. The CDR3 nucleotides are TGTGCCAGCTCACCAGGTTACAATGAGCAGTTCTTC. Its protein product is CASSPGYNEQFF.

J is TRBJ2-3 and V is TRBV5-4; perhaps D is TRBD1 or TRBD2 (5 bases each). The CDR3 loop spans 14 amino acids. V lost 3 bases, J lost 6 bases, and 14 bases lay in between. The V gene's germline CDR1 is SGHNT and CDR2 YYREEE (reference sequence). The CDR3 sequence is CASSYQGARDTQYF. As DNA, the CDR3 is TGTGCCAGCAGCTATCAGGGAGCCAGGGATACGCAGTATTTT.

The V and J genes are TRBV27 and TRBJ2-5; 9 nucleotides agree with TRBD2. Germline CDR1 MNHEY, CDR2 SMNVEV (reference sequence). The CDR3 contains 15 residues. V trimming: 6 bases; J trimming: 4 bases; junction bases outside the gene matches: 9. The CDR3 loop is CASSADSGRRETQYF. The DNA of the CDR3 is TGTGCCAGCAGCGCCGATAGCGGGAGACGAGAGACCCAGTACTTC.

The V gene is TRBV19, the J gene TRBJ1-5; D might be TRBD1 (5 bases). Looked up from germline, CDR1 is LNHDA and CDR2 is SQIVND (reference sequence). V gave up 7 bases and J gave up 6 bases, with 19 bases separating them. The CDR3 is made up of 15 amino acids. In DNA form, the CDR3 reads TGTGCCAGTATAAAAAGTCACAGGAAGACTCAGCCCCAGCATTTT. Protein product: CASIKSHRKTQPQHF.

The chain links TRBV6-4 to TRBJ1-1, with D hard to call. Germline loops: CDR1 MRHNA, CDR2 SNTAGT. The CDR3 runs 13 residues. V shed 4 bases and J shed 0 bases, with 6 bases lying between them. CDR3 sequence (DNA): TGTGCCAGCAGTGCCCTTATGAACACTGAAGCTTTCTTT. It specifies CASSALMNTEAFF.

The table lists this clone with a count of one. The chain couples TRBV28 to TRBJ2-1, with 7 bases lining up with TRBD1. This CDR3 has 16 amino acids. Trimming cost V 5 bases and J 6 bases; bases outside gene matches: 13. Germline V gene lookup returns CDR1 MDHEN and CDR2 SYDVKM. The CDR3 region is CASSTGVLLGGNEQFF. CDR3 DNA: TGTGCCAGCAGTACAGGGGTCCTCCTAGGGGGCAATGAGCAGTTCTTC. Full variable domain (outside the CDR3, taken from reference TRBV28 and TRBJ2-1): DVKVTQSSRYLVKRTGEKVFLECVQDMDHENMFWYRQDPGLGLRLIYFSYDVKMKEKGDIPEGYSVSREKKERFSLILESASTNQTSMYLCASSTGVLLGGNEQFFGPGTRLTVL.

The genes are TRBV11-2 and TRBJ1-2; tentative D call: TRBD1 (6 bases). The V end lost 3 bases, the J end lost 4 bases, and 21 bases lay between the germline ends. Germline loops: CDR1 SGHAT, CDR2 FQNNGV. This CDR3 spans 17 amino acids. The CDR3 DNA follows: TGTGCCAGCAGCTTTGTTTGGGACATTGAGGGCTCCTATGGCTACACCTTC. Translating gives CASSFVWDIEGSYGYTF.

J is TRBJ2-5 and V is TRBV5-1; 9 bases map to TRBD1. The CDR3 length is 15 residues. The ends lost 4 bases at V and 5 bases at J; junction bases unmatched: 9. The germline V gene has CDR1 SGHRS and CDR2 YFSETQ. In nucleotides, the CDR3 is TGCGCCAGCAGCCCGGGACAGGGCGCTATGGAGACCCAGTACTTC. Translation gives CASSPGQGAMETQYF.